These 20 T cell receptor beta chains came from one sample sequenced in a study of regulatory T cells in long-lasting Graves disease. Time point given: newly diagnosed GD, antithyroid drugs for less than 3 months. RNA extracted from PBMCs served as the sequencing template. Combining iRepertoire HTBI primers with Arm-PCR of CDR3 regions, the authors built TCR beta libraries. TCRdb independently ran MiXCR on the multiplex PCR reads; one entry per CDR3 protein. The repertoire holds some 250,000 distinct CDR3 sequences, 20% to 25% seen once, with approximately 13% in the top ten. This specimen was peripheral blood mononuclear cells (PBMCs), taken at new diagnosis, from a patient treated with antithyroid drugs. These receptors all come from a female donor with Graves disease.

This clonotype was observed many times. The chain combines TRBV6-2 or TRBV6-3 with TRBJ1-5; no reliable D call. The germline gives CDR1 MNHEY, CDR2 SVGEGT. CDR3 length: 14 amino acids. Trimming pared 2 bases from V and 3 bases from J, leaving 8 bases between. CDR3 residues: CASSYGQLNQPQHF. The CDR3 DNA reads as TGTGCCAGCAGTTACGGGCAGCTCAATCAGCCCCAGCATTTT.

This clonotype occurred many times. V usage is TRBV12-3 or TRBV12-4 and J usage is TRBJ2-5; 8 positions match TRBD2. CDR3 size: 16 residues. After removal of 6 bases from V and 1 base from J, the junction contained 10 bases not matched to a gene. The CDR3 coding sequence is TGTGCCAGCAGCAAATTAAGCGGGGGTGGCCAAGAGACCCAGTACTTC. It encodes CASSKLSGGGQETQYF.

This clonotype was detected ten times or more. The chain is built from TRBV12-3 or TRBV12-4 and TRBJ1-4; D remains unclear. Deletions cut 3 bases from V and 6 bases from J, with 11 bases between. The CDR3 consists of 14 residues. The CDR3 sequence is CASSFFASDEKLFF. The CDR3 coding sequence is TGTGCCAGCAGTTTTTTTGCTAGCGATGAAAAACTGTTTTTT.

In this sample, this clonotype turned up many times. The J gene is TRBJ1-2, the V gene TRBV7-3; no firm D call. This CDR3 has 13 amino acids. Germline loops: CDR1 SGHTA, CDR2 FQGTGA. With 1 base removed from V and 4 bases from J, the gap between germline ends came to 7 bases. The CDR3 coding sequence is TGTGCCAGCAGCTTAATGGGTGGCTATGGCTACACCTTC. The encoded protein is CASSLMGGYGYTF.

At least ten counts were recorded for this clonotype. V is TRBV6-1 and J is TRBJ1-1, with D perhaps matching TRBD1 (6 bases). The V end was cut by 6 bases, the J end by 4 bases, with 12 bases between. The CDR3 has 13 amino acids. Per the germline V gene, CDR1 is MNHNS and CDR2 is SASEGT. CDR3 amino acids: CASRQQGFTEAFF. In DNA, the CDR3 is TGTGCCAGCAGGCAACAGGGTTTCACTGAAGCTTTCTTT.

Here the CDR3 DNA reads TGTGCCAGCAGGGGGACACAGGGGGCGAAGTCTGGGGCCAACGTCCTGACTTTC. Its translation is CASRGTQGAKSGANVLTF. The chain joins TRBV11-3 to TRBJ2-6, with 9 positions matching TRBD1. The CDR3 runs to 18 residues. Looked up from germline, CDR1 is SGHNT and CDR2 is YENEEA. With V trimmed by 6 bases and J by 1 base, 10 bases remained unmatched.

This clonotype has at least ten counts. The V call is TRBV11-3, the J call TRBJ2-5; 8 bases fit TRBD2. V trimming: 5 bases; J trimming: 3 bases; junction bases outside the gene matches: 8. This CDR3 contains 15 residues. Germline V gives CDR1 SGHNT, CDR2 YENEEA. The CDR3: CASSREGRVKETQYF. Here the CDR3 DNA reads TGTGCCAGCAGCCGGGAGGGACGGGTAAAAGAGACCCAGTACTTC. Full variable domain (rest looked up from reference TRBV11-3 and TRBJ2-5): EAGVVQSPRYKIIEKKQPVAFWCNPISGHNTLYWYLQNLGQGPELLIRYENEEAVDDSQLPKDRFSAERLKGVDSTLKIQPAELGDSAVYLCASSREGRVKETQYFGPGTRLLVL.

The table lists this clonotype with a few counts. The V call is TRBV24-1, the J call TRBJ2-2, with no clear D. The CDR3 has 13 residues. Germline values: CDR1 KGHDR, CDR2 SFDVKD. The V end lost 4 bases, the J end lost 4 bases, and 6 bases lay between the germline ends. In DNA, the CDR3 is TGTGCCACCAGTGAGGGGATCACCGGGGAGCTGTTTTTT. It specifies CATSEGITGELFF.

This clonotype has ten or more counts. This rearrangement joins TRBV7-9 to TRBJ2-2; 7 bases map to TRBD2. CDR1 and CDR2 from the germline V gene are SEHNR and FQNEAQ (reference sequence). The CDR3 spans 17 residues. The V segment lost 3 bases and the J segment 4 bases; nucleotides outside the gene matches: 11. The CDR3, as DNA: TGTGCCAGCAGCTTTCCCCGGGGAGGGGCGAGCACCGGGGAGCTGTTTTTT. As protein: CASSFPRGGASTGELFF.

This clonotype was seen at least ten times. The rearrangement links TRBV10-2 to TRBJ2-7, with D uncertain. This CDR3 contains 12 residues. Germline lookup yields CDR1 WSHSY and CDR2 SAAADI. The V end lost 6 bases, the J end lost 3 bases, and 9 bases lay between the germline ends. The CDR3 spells CASSGSGYEQYF. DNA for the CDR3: TGCGCCAGCAGCGGGTCGGGCTACGAGCAGTACTTC.

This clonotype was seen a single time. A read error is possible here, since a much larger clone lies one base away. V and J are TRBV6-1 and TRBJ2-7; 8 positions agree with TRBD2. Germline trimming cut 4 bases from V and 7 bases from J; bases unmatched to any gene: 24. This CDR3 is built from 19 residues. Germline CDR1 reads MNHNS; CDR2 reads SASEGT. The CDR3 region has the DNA TGTGCCAGCAGTGTTGGGGAGTCGGGGGGGAGGCTTTCCTACAATGAGCAGTACTTC. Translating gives CASSVGESGGRLSYNEQYF.

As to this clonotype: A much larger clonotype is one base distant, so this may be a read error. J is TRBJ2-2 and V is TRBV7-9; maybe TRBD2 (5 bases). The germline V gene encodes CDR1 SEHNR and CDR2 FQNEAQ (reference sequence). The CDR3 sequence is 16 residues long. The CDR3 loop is CASSLIGTKKTGELLF. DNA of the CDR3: TGTGCCAGCAGCTTAATTGGCACCAAGAAGACCGGGGAGCTGCTTTTT.

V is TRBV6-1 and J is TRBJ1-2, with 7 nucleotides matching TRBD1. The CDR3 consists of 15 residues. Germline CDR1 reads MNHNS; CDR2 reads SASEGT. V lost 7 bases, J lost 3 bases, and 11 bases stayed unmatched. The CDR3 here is CASTLEAQGDYGYTF. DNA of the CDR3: TGTGCCAGCACCCTTGAGGCCCAGGGGGACTATGGCTACACCTTC.

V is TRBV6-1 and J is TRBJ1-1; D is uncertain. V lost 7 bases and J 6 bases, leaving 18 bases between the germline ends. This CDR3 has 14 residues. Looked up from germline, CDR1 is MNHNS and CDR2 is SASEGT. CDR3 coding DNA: TGTGCCAGCATCTCCACCCCTGGATTTCCTGAAGCTTTCTTT. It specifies CASISTPGFPEAFF.

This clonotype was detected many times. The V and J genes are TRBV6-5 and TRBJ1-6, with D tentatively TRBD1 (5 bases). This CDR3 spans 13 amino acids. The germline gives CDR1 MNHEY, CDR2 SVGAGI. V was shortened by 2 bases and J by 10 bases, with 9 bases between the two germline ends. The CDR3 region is CASSYRDGSPLHF. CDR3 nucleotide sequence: TGTGCCAGCAGTTACAGGGACGGCTCACCCCTCCACTTT.

CDR3 nucleotides: TGTGCCAGCTCACCGGTTACAGGCAGGGGGTACGGTTCACCCCTCCACTTT. Its translation: CASSPVTGRGYGSPLHF. This chain joins TRBV18 and TRBJ1-6; 7 nucleotides match TRBD1. CDR1 is KGHSH and CDR2 is LQKENI in the germline V gene. The CDR3 spans 17 residues. The V and J ends lost 3 bases and 9 bases, in that order; junction bases with no gene match: 14.

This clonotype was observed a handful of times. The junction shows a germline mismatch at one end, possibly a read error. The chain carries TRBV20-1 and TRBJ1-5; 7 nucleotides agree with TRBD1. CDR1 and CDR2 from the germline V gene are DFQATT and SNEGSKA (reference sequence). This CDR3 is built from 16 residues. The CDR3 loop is CGARDSKAYSNQPQHF. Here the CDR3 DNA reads TGCGGTGCTAGGGACAGCAAAGCTTATAGCAATCAGCCCCAGCATTTT.

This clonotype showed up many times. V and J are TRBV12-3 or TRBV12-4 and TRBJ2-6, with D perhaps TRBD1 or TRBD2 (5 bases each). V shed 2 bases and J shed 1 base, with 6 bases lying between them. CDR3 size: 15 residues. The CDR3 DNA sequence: TGTGCCAGCAGTTTATGGGGGTCTGGGGCCAACGTCCTGACTTTC. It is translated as CASSLWGSGANVLTF.

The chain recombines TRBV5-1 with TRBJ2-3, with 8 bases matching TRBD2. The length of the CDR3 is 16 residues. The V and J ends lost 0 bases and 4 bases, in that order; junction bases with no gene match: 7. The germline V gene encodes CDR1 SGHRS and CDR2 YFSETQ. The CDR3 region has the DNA TGCGCCAGCAGCTTGGCGGGAGGGCCATCCGCAGATACGCAGTATTTT. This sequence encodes CASSLAGGPSADTQYF.

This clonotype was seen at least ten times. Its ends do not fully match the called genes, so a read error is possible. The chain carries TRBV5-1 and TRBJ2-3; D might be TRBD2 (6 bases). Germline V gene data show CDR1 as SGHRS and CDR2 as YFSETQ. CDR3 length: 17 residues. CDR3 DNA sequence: TGTGCCAGCAGCTTGTATAACAGGAGGGTAAGAACAGATACGCAGTATTTT. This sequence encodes CASSLYNRRVRTDTQYF. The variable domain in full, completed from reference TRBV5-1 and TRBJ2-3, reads KAGVTQTPRYLIKTRGQQVTLSCSPISGHRSVSWYQQTPGQGLQFLFEYFSETQRNKGNFPGRFSGRQFSNSRSEMNVSTLELGDSALYLCASSLYNRRVRTDTQYFGPGTRLTVL.